The 15 T cell receptor beta chains below all came from one sample that was sequenced in a study of cytomegalovirus exposure and HLA in healthy donors. Use of 60 Vbeta and 13 Jbeta primers characterized the PCR. Clones were sequenced by immunoSEQ multiplex PCR, and TCRdb holds only the in-frame ones, with some missing. The table includes a few hundred thousand clones, around 66% detected once. The source material was PBMCs. Receptor source: a female donor in good health and CMV-seronegative.

The chain employs TRBV7-2 and TRBJ1-5, with TRBD1 matching 7 bases. After removal of 4 bases from V and 3 bases from J, the junction contained 3 bases not matched to a gene. The CDR3 has 14 residues. Per the germline V gene, CDR1 is SGHTA and CDR2 is FQGNSA. CDR3 in DNA: TGTGCCAGCAGCTCAACAGGGGCCAATCAGCCCCAGCATTTT. Translating it yields CASSSTGANQPQHF.

The CDR3 protein is CASSIMTTYGYTF. The DNA for the CDR3 is TGTGCCAGTAGTATAATGACAACCTATGGCTACACCTTC. This chain links TRBV19 with TRBJ1-2; no reliable D call. Germline CDR1 and CDR2: LNHDA and SQIVND (reference sequence). The CDR3 spans 13 residues. V lost 2 bases to trimming and J lost 4 bases, with 8 bases between them.

This clone appeared a single time. The chain is built from TRBV7-9 and TRBJ2-7, with 11 bases identical to TRBD2. There are 15 residues in the CDR3. The ends lost 4 bases at V and 4 bases at J; junction bases unmatched: 6. Germline CDR1 is SEHNR and CDR2 is FQNEAQ (reference sequence). In DNA, the CDR3 is TGTGCCAGCAGCTCACGACTAGCGGGACCTTACGAGCAGTACTTC. The encoded protein is CASSSRLAGPYEQYF.

V and J are TRBV29-1 and TRBJ2-7; 10 bases map to TRBD2. The germline V gene encodes CDR1 SQVTM and CDR2 ANQGSEA. The CDR3 runs to 14 residues. Trimming took 4 bases from V and 6 from J; bases not matched to a gene: 9. The CDR3, as DNA: TGCAGCGTTGGACCCCAGCGGGAGGGCGCCGAGCAGTACTTC. Residues: CSVGPQREGAEQYF.

The chain uses TRBV4-1 and TRBJ1-2, with TRBD1 matching over 10 bases. J was trimmed by 7 bases and V by 4 bases; bases with no gene match: 12. This CDR3 has 16 amino acids. Looked up from germline, CDR1 is MGHRA and CDR2 is YSYEKL. CDR3 region: CASSRGFGTGEGGYTF. The CDR3 DNA sequence: TGCGCCAGCAGCCGGGGTTTCGGGACAGGGGAAGGTGGCTACACCTTC.

The chain couples TRBV18 to TRBJ2-3, with 9 bases fitting TRBD2. CDR3 length equals 17 residues. Germline V CDR1 and CDR2: KGHSH, LQKENI. Unmatched junction bases numbered 7, after V lost 1 base and J lost 2 bases. The CDR3 loop is CASSPLFLAGSTDTQYF. The CDR3 DNA is TGTGCCAGCTCACCACTTTTTCTAGCGGGATCCACAGATACGCAGTATTTT.

The chain links TRBV27 to TRBJ2-2; 9 bases match TRBD1. Trimming at V came to 2 bases and at J to 5 bases, leaving 6 bases not matched to a gene. The CDR3 sequence is 16 residues long. Germline V CDR1 and CDR2: MNHEY, SMNVEV (reference sequence). CDR3 protein: CASSLTPTGGTGELFF. In DNA, the CDR3 is TGTGCCAGCAGTTTAACGCCGACAGGGGGGACCGGGGAGCTGTTTTTT.

The rearrangement uses TRBV4-1 and TRBJ2-7; D is uncertain. Germline CDR1 MGHRA, CDR2 YSYEKL. Trimming pared 0 bases from V and 6 bases from J, leaving 9 bases between. This CDR3 spans 13 amino acids. The CDR3 DNA reads TGCGCCAGCAGCCAAGAGCTAGACGGCGAGCAGTACTTC. It codes for CASSQELDGEQYF.

The chain links TRBV6-5 to TRBJ2-1, with 8 bases that match TRBD2. Germline loops: CDR1 MNHEY, CDR2 SVGAGI. Losses at the gene ends were 6 bases for V and 1 base for J; bases not matched to a gene: 5. The CDR3 is 15 residues long. CDR3 bases: TGTGCCAGCAGGGGACTAGGATATTCCTACAATGAGCAGTTCTTC. Residues: CASRGLGYSYNEQFF.

The chain is built from TRBV27 and TRBJ1-2; D is unresolved. With 10 bases removed from V and 1 base from J, the gap between germline ends came to 19 bases. This CDR3 has 15 amino acids. Looked up from germline, CDR1 is MNHEY and CDR2 is SMNVEV (reference sequence). The CDR3 DNA is TGTGCCACCCTAAGGGCGGGAGCTGATAACTATGGCTACACCTTC. It codes for CATLRAGADNYGYTF.

The chain links TRBV28 to TRBJ1-2, with a possible D match to TRBD1 (5 bases). CDR1 is MDHEN, CDR2 SYDVKM, per germline. V dropped 7 bases and J dropped 8 bases, with 23 bases sitting between them. The CDR3 totals 15 residues. The CDR3 sequence: CASTLGGDLLGGYTF. CDR3 nucleotides: TGTGCCAGCACCCTGGGGGGGGATCTTCTTGGGGGCTACACCTTC.

V is TRBV6-1 and J is TRBJ2-7, with 7 bases lining up with TRBD1. V lost 8 bases to trimming and J lost 7 bases; unmatched junction nucleotides: 11. CDR1 is MNHNS and CDR2 is SASEGT in the germline V gene. CDR3 length: 13 residues. The CDR3: CASDRDSLLEQYF. In DNA, the CDR3 is TGTGCCAGCGACCGGGACAGCTTGCTGGAGCAGTACTTC.

The gene calls are TRBV7-9 and TRBJ2-2, with 8 positions matching TRBD1. Germline lookup yields CDR1 SEHNR and CDR2 FQNEAQ (reference sequence). Losses at the gene ends were 4 bases for V and 8 bases for J; bases not matched to a gene: 6. The CDR3 is made up of 14 amino acids. CDR3 residues: CASSSTRQGGELFF. CDR3 DNA: TGTGCCAGCAGCTCGACAAGACAGGGGGGGGAGCTGTTTTTT. Supplemented by reference TRBV7-9 and TRBJ2-2, the full variable domain reads DTGVSQNPRHKITKRGQNVTFRCDPISEHNRLYWYRQTLGQGPEFLTYFQNEAQLEKSRLLSDRFSAERPKGSFSTLEIQRTEQGDSAMYLCASSSTRQGGELFFGEGSRLTVL.

The genes are TRBV12-5 and TRBJ2-1, with D possibly TRBD1 on 6 matching bases. This CDR3 comprises 13 residues. Germline lookup yields CDR1 LGHNT and CDR2 FRNRAP. Trimming took 4 bases from V and 7 from J, leaving 11 bases between them. The CDR3 DNA follows: TGTGCTAGTGGTTACGGGACATGGAATGAGCAGTTCTTC. Translating it yields CASGYGTWNEQFF.

This sequence joins TRBV27 and TRBJ2-2; 8 nucleotides agree with TRBD2. CDR3 length: 18 residues. V was pared by 4 bases and J by 6 bases, with 16 bases of the junction left unmatched. Per the germline V gene, CDR1 is MNHEY and CDR2 is SMNVEV (reference sequence). CDR3 loop: CASSSPWRLAGGAGELFF. Written as DNA, the CDR3 is TGTGCCAGCAGTTCTCCCTGGAGGCTAGCGGGCGGAGCCGGGGAGCTGTTTTTT.